Listed below are T cell receptor beta chains from one sample, sequenced in a study of Graves' ophthalmopathy and Graves' hyperthyroidism. MiXCR was run by TCRdb on the multiplex PCR reads, yielding one entry per CDR3 protein. The sample holds 660,000 or so distinct CDR3 sequences, about two fifths seen once. The sequenced sample was peripheral blood. All receptors come from an adult man with Graves' ophthalmopathy. Each CDR3 is given with its conserved first and last residue. D genes are given only for firm matches. The listing skips clone size in some rows; elsewhere it reads once, few, many or a size class.

abundance	j_gene	v_gene	d_gene	CDR3aa	CDR3nt
NA	TRBJ2-5	TRBV29-1	TRBD2	CSLAEARGGETQYF	TGCAGCTTAGCTGAGGCCCGGGGGGGGGAGACCCAGTACTTC
NA	TRBJ1-6	TRBV20-1	NA	CSALPGGSLFNSPLHF	TGCAGTGCCCTACCGGGAGGTTCCCTTTTTAATTCACCCCTCCACTTT
many	TRBJ2-2	TRBV11-2	NA	CASSFSPGRNTGELFF	TGTGCCAGCAGCTTTTCCCCGGGTCGAAACACCGGGGAGCTGTTTTTT
NA	TRBJ1-6	TRBV5-1	TRBD1	CASSLYGQGNNSPLHF	TGCGCCAGCAGCTTGTACGGACAGGGGAACAATTCACCCCTCCACTTT
NA	TRBJ2-7	TRBV10-3	NA	CAISVPRDSGSYEQYF	TGTGCCATCAGCGTCCCGCGGGACTCGGGCTCCTACGAGCAGTACTTC
NA	TRBJ1-2	TRBV25-1	TRBD1	CASSAHHGQGLNYGYTF	TGTGCCAGCAGTGCTCACCACGGACAGGGTCTTAACTATGGCTACACCTTC
NA	TRBJ2-3	TRBV11-2	NA	CASSLGSNYRTDTQYF	TGTGCCAGCAGCTTAGGGTCGAACTACCGGACAGATACGCAGTATTTT
many	TRBJ1-5	TRBV5-6	TRBD1	CASSDTGGNQPQHF	TGTGCCAGCAGCGACACAGGGGGCAATCAGCCCCAGCATTTT
NA	TRBJ2-7	TRBV6-2/TRBV6-3	NA	CASSYGGNDPYEQYF	TGTGCCAGCAGTTATGGGGGCAACGACCCCTACGAGCAGTACTTC
NA	TRBJ2-3	TRBV25-1	NA	CASSGGGTSTDTQYF	TGTGCCAGCAGCGGCGGCGGGACGAGCACAGATACGCAGTATTTT
NA	TRBJ2-6	TRBV7-3	NA	CASSLQVLPGANVLTF	TGTGCCAGCAGCTTGCAGGTTCTTCCTGGGGCCAACGTTCTGACTTTC
few	TRBJ2-2	TRBV5-1	NA	CASSLWGQMGTGELFF	TGCGCCAGCAGCTTGTGGGGCCAGATGGGCACCGGGGAGCTGTTTTTT
many	TRBJ1-1	TRBV7-9	NA	CASSLTGVRDEFQAFF	TGTGCCAGCAGCTTAACGGGGGTCAGGGACGAGTTCCAGGCTTTCTTT
many	TRBJ2-5	TRBV24-1	TRBD2	CATSPSAGGETQYF	TGTGCCACCAGTCCGTCTGCGGGAGGGGAGACCCAGTACTTC
many	TRBJ1-1	TRBV11-2	NA	CASSPNPNTEAFF	TGTGCCAGCAGCCCCAACCCGAACACTGAAGCTTTCTTT
NA	TRBJ1-6	TRBV19	NA	CASRTAYNSPLHF	TGTGCCAGTAGGACAGCCTATAATTCACCCCTCCACTTT